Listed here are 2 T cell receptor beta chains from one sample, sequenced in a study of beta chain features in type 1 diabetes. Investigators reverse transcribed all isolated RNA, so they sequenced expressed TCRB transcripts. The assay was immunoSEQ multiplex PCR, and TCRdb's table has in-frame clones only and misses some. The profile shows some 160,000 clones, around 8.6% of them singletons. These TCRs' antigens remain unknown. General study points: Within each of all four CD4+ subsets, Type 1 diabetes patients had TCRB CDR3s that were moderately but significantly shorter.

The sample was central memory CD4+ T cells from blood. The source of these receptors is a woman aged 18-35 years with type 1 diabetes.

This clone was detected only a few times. The DNA of the CDR3 is TGCGCCAGCAGCCGCACACTAGCGGGGGGAAGCTCCTACGAGCAGTACTTC. Its protein product is CASSRTLAGGSSYEQYF. This rearrangement joins TRBV4-3 to TRBJ2-7, with 12 bases identical to TRBD2. CDR1 and CDR2 (germline): LGHNA, YSLEER. V gave up 4 bases and J gave up 0 bases; unmatched junction bases: 7. The CDR3 has 17 amino acids.

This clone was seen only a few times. In nucleotides, the CDR3 is TGTGCCAGCAGCTTAGATCAGGGGTCGAATGAGCAGTTCTTC. Translating gives CASSLDQGSNEQFF. The chain combines TRBV7-7 with TRBJ2-1; maybe TRBD1 (6 bases). The CDR3 sequence is 14 residues long. Germline values: CDR1 SSHAT, CDR2 FNYEAQ (reference sequence). V was clipped by 1 base and J by 7 bases, with 11 bases between them.